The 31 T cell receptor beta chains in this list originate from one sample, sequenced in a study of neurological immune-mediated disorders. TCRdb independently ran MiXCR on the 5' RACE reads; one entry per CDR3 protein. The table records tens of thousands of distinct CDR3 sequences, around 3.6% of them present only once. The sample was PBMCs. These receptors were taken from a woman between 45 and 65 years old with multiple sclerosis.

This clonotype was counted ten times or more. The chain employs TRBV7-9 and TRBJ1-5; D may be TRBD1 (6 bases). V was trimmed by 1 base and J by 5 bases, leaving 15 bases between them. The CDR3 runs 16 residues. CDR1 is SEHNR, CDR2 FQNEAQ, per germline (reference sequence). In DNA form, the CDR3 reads TGTGCCAGCAGCTTAGATTCAGGGGTTCGGCATCAGCCCCAGCATTTT. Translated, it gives CASSLDSGVRHQPQHF.

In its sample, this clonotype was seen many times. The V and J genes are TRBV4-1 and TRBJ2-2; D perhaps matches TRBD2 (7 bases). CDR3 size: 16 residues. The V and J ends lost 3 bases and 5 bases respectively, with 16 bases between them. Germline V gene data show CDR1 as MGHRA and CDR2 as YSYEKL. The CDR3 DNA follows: TGCGCCAGCAGCCACCCCCGCGGGGGCGGGACCGGGGAGCTGTTTTTT. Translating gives CASSHPRGGGTGELFF.

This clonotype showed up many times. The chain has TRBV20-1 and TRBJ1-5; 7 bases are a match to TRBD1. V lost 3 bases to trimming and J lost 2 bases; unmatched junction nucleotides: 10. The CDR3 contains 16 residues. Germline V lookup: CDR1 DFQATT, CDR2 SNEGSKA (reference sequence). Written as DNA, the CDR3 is TGCAGTGCTAGCCGACAGGGATGGGGTGGCAATCAGCCCCAGCATTTT. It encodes CSASRQGWGGNQPQHF.

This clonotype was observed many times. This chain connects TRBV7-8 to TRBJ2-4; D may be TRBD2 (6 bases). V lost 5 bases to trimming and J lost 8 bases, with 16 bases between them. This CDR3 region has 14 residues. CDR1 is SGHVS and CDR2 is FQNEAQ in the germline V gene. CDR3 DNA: TGTGCCAGCAGCGATTGGACTACTTCGGACATTCAGTACTTC. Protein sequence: CASSDWTTSDIQYF.

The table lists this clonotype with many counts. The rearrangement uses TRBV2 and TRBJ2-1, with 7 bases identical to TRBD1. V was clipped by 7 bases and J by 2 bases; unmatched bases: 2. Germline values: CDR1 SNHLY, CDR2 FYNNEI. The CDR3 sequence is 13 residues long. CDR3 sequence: CASNRGTYNEQFF. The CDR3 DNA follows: TGTGCCAGCAACAGGGGAACCTACAATGAGCAGTTCTTC.

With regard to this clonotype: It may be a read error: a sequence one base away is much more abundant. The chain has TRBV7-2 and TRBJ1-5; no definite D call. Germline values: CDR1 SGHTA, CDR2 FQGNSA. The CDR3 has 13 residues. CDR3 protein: CASSSTRTQHQHF. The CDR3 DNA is TGTGCCAGCAGCTCGACGCGGACCCAGCACCAGCATTTT.

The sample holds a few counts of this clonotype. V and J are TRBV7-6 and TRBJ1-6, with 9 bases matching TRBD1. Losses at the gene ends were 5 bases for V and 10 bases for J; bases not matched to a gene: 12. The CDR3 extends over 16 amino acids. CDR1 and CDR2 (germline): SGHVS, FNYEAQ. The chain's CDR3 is CASSLSGTGFGSPLHF. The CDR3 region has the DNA TGTGCCAGCAGCCTCTCAGGGACAGGGTTCGGGTCACCCCTCCACTTT.

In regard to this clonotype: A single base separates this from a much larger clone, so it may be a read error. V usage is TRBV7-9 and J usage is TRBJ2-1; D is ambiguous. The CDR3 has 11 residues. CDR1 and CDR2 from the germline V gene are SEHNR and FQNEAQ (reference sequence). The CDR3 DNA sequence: TGTGACACCCCCCGGTGGGGTGAGCAGTTCTTC. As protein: CDTPRWGEQFF.

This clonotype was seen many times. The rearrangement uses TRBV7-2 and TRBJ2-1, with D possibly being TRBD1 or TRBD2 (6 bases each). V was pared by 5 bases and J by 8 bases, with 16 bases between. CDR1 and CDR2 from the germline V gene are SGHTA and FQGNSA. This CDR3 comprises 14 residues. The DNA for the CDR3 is TGTGCCAGCAGCCACTCCCGAGGGGGGTATGAGCAGTTCTTC. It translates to CASSHSRGGYEQFF.

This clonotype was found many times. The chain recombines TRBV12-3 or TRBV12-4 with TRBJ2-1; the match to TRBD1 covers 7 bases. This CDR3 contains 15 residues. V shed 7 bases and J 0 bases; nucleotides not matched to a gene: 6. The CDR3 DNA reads TGTGCCAGCACCATACAGGGGAGCTCCTACAATGAGCAGTTCTTC. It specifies CASTIQGSSYNEQFF.

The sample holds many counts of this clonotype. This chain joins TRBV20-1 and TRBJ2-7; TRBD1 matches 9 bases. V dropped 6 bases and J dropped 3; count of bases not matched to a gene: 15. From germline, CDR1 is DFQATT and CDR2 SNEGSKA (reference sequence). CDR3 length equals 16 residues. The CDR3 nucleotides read TGCAGTGCCTCTAGCAGGTCCGGGACAGGGCGCTACGAGCAGTACTTC. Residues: CSASSRSGTGRYEQYF.

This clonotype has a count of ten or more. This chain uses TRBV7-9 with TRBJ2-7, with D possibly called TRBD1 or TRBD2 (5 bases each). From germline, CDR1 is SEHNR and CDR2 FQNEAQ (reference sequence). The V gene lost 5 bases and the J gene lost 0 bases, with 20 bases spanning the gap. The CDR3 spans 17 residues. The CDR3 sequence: CASSMFPGTSSSYEQYF. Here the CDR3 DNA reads TGTGCCAGCAGCATGTTCCCCGGGACGTCGAGCTCCTACGAGCAGTACTTC.

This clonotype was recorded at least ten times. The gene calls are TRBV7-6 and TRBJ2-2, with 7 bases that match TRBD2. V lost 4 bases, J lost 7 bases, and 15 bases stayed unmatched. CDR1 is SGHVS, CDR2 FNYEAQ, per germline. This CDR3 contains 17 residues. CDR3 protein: CASSSREELAVHGELFF. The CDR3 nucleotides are TGTGCCAGCAGCTCGAGGGAGGAGCTAGCGGTCCACGGGGAGCTGTTTTTT.

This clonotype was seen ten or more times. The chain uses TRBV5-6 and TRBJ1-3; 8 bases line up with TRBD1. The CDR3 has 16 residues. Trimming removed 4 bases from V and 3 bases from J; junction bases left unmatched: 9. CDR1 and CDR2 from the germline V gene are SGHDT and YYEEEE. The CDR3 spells CASSAKYRGSGNTIYF. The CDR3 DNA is TGTGCCAGCAGCGCAAAATACAGGGGGAGTGGAAACACCATATATTTT.

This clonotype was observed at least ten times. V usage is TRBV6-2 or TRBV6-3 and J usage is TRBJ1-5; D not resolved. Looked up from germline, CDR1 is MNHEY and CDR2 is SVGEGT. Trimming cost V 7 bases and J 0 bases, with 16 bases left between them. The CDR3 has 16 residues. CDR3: CASNPGQRNSNQPQHF. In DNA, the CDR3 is TGTGCCAGCAATCCCGGGCAAAGAAATAGCAATCAGCCCCAGCATTTT.

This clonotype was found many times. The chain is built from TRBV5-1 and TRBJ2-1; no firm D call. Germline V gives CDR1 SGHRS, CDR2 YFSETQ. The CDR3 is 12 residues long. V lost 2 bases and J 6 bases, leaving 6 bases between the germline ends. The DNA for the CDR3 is TGCGCCAGCAGCTTCGGTACCAATGAGCAGTTCTTC. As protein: CASSFGTNEQFF. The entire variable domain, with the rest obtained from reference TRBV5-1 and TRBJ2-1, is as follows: KAGVTQTPRYLIKTRGQQVTLSCSPISGHRSVSWYQQTPGQGLQFLFEYFSETQRNKGNFPGRFSGRQFSNSRSEMNVSTLELGDSALYLCASSFGTNEQFFGPGTRLTVL.

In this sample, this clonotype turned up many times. The CDR3 DNA is TGTGCCAGCAGTTTAGCCCCCAATTTAGGCAGGTTAGTCGTGGACACCGGGGAGCTGTTTTTT. Translated: CASSLAPNLGRLVVDTGELFF. The chain combines TRBV12-3 or TRBV12-4 with TRBJ2-2; D remains ambiguous. The V end lost 0 bases, the J end lost 3 bases, and 26 bases lay between the germline ends. This CDR3 is built from 21 residues.

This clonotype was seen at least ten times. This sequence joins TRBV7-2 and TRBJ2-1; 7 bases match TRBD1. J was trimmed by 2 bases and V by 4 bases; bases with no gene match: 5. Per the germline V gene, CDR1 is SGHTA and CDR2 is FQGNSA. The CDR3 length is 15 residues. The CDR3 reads CASSSLQGAYNEQFF. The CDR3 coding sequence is TGTGCCAGCAGCTCACTTCAGGGGGCCTACAATGAGCAGTTCTTC.

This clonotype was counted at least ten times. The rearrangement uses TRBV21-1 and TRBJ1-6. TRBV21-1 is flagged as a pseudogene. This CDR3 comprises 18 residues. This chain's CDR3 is CASSKAGRQSNPFKALRF. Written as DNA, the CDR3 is TGTGCCAGCAGCAAAGCAGGTCGCCAGTCCAACCCGTTTAAAGCCCTTAGGTTT.

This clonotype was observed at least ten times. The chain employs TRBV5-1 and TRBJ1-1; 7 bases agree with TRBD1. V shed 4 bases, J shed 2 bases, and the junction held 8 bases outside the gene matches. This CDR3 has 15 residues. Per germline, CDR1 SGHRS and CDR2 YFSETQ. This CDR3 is CASSTGQAINTEAFF. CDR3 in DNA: TGCGCCAGCAGCACCGGACAGGCAATCAACACTGAAGCTTTCTTT.

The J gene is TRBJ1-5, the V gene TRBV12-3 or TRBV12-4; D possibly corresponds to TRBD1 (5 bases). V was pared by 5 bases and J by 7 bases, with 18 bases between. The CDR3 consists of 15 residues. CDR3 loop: CASSPTGIGYQPQHF. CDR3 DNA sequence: TGTGCCAGCAGTCCTACAGGAATAGGCTACCAGCCCCAGCATTTT.

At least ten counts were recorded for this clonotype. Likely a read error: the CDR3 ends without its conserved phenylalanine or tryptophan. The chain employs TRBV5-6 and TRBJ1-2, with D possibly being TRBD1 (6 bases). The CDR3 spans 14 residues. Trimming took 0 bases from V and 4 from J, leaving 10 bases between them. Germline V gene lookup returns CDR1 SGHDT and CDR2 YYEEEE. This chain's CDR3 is CASSLGQGFYGYTN. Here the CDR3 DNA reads TGTGCCAGCAGCTTGGGGCAGGGGTTCTATGGCTACACCAAC.

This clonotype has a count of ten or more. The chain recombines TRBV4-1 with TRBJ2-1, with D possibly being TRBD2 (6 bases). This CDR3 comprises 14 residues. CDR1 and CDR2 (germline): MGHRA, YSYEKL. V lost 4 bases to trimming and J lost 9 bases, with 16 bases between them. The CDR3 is CASSLSPASVEQFF. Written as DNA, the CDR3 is TGCGCCAGCAGCCTCAGCCCGGCTAGCGTTGAGCAGTTCTTC.

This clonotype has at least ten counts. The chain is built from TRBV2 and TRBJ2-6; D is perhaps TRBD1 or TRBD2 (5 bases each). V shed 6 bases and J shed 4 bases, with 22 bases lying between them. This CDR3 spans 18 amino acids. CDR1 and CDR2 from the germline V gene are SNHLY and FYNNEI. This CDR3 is CASSDPGRGSSGANVLTF. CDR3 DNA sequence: TGTGCCAGCAGCGACCCGGGACGGGGCTCTTCGGGGGCCAACGTCCTGACTTTC.

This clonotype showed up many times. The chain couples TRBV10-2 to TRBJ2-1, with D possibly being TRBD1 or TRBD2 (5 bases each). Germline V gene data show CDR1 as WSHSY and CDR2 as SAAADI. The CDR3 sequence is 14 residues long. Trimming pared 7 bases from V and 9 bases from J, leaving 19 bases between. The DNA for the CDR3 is TGCGCCAGCAATAGGGGTATTGCGGCGGGTGAGCAGTTCTTC. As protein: CASNRGIAAGEQFF.

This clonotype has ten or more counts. CDR3 nucleotide sequence: TGTGCCAGCAGCCATCGACTCCCCTACAATGAGCAGTTCTTC. As protein: CASSHRLPYNEQFF. V is TRBV5-6 and J is TRBJ2-1; D is unresolved. V was pared by 4 bases and J by 2 bases, with 10 bases between. This CDR3 comprises 14 residues. The germline V gene encodes CDR1 SGHDT and CDR2 YYEEEE.

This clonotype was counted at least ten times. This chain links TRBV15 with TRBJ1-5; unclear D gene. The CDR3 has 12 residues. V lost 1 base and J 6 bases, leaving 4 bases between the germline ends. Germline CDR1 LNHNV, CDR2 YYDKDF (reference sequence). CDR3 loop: CATSRGGQPQHF. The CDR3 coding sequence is TGTGCCACCAGCAGAGGGGGTCAGCCCCAGCATTTT. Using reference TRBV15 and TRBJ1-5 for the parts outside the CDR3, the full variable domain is DAMVIQNPRYQVTQFGKPVTLSCSQTLNHNVMYWYQQKSSQAPKLLFHYYDKDFNNEADTPDNFQSRRPNTSFCFLDIRSPGLGDTAMYLCATSRGGQPQHFGDGTRLSIL.

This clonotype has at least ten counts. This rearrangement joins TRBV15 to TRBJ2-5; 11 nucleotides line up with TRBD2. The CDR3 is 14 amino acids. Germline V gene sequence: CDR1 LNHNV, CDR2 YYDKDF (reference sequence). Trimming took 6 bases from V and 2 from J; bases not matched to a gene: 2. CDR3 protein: CATRVAGGQETQYF. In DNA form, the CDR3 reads TGTGCCACCAGAGTAGCGGGGGGGCAAGAGACCCAGTACTTC. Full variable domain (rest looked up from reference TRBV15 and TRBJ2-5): DAMVIQNPRYQVTQFGKPVTLSCSQTLNHNVMYWYQQKSSQAPKLLFHYYDKDFNNEADTPDNFQSRRPNTSFCFLDIRSPGLGDTAMYLCATRVAGGQETQYFGPGTRLLVL.

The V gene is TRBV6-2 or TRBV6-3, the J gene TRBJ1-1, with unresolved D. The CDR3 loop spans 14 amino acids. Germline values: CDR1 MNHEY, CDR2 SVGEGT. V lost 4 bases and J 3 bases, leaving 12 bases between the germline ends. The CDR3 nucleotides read TGTGCCAGCAGTTCAATGAGAGCAGACACTGAAGCTTTCTTT. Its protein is CASSSMRADTEAFF.

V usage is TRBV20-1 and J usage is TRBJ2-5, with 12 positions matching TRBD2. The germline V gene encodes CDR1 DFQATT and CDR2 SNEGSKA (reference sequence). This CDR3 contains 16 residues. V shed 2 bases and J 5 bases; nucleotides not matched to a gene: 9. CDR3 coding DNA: TGCAGTGCTAGACCCCTGGGGCTAGCGGGGGGGGAGACCCAGTACTTC. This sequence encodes CSARPLGLAGGETQYF.

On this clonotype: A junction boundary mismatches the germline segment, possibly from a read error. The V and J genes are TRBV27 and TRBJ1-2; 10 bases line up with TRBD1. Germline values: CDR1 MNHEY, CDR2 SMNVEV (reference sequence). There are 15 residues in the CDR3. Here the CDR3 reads CVSSPQGQGSPGYTF. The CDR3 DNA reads TGTGTCAGCAGTCCCCAGGGACAGGGGAGTCCTGGCTACACCTTC.